This T cell receptor beta chain was identified in a study of PD-L1 blockade in urothelial cancer. Study-wide background: Patients began atezolizumab, 1,200 mg intravenously every 3 weeks, in about 2014. Bladder-origin urothelial cancer in males covered about 90% of the roughly 30 patients. Points from the study as a whole: Clonality of blood TCR below the median before treatment predicted better survival.

Using immunoSEQ multiplex PCR, the repertoire was profiled, and TCRdb retains in-frame clones only, with some absent. The sample shows roughly 120,000 clones, 85% to 90% of them seen only once. Stated time point: peripheral blood 6 weeks after treatment start. The V and J ends lost 3 bases and 0 bases respectively, with 18 bases between them. Germline lookup yields CDR1 SGHNT and CDR2 YYREEE (reference sequence). The CDR3 is 18 amino acids. As regards this clone: What it binds is unknown.

This clonotype was obtained from a man in his sixties with urothelial cancer. The source material was PBMCs, sampled around atezolizumab (anti-PD-L1) treatment. The chain is built from TRBV5-4 and TRBJ2-2; D might be TRBD2 (6 bases). The chain's CDR3 is CASSSPPGSGSNTGELFF. For the CDR3, the DNA is TGTGCCAGCAGCTCCCCGCCGGGGAGCGGGTCGAACACCGGGGAGCTGTTTTTT.